This T cell receptor beta chain was sequenced in a study of cytomegalovirus exposure and HLA in healthy donors. On the study more broadly: T cells numbering around 180 million yielded more than 95 million unique TCR beta sequences in an earlier analysis. Study-wide results and caveats: A missense DCLRE1C variant was associated with V- and J-gene trimming of TCR beta chains in a later analysis, and an independent cohort replicated the association. Owing to their indistinguishability, certain V segments, notably TRBV6-2 and TRBV6-3, were excluded. From TCR beta sequences, most subjects' HLA-A and HLA-B alleles were reportedly predicted accurately.

Primers for the PCR totalled 60 Vbeta and 13 Jbeta. TCRdb's table, derived via immunoSEQ multiplex PCR, lists solely in-frame clones and lacks some. The sample table includes 100,000 to 150,000 clones. Concerning this clone itself: As yet, its antigen is unknown.

Per germline, CDR1 MNHNY and CDR2 SVGAGI (reference sequence). V dropped 7 bases and J dropped 0; count of bases not matched to a gene: 3. This CDR3 has 14 amino acids. The material sequenced was PBMCs. The receptor was derived from a woman in her thirties or forties in good health and CMV-seronegative. The chain links TRBV6-6 to TRBJ1-1; 9 bases line up with TRBD1. For the CDR3, the DNA is TGTGCCAGCATACAGGGGGCGGTGAACACTGAAGCTTTCTTT. Protein sequence: CASIQGAVNTEAFF.